The clone carrying this TCR beta chain has more than one count but fewer than ten. The antigen remains undetermined. This specimen belongs to a study of spatial heterogeneity in lung cancer. In the study overall: The library had UMIs, and each TCR and UMI pair averaged more than ten raw reads.

The CDR3 length is 13 residues. CDR1 and CDR2 from the germline V gene are MNHEY and SVGAGI. The germline V and J ends were trimmed by 0 bases and 5 bases, with 5 bases remaining between them. Time point indicated: sample taken at primary tumor resection. Unsorted tumor, nontumor lung tissue or cryopreserved PBMC supplied the whole RNA. There were 72 donors, all of them untreated patients with early-stage non-small cell lung cancer. The study, taken as a whole, reports: The appearance of ubiquitous expanded tumor TCRs in blood was greater at resection than follow-up.

Each TCR cDNA molecule carried a unique molecular identifier. Using its own MiXCR run on the 5' RACE reads, TCRdb lists one record per CDR3 protein. The sample holds around 45,000 distinct CDR3 sequences; roughly 15% are singletons and the top ten take around three fifths. The sequencing here drew on PBMCs, taken at surgery. The chain joins TRBV6-5 to TRBJ1-5; unclear D gene. This sequence was found in a male donor with early-stage non-small cell lung cancer. CDR3 in DNA: TGTGCCAGCAGTTACTCTGGTTATCAGCCCCAGCATTTT. It encodes CASSYSGYQPQHF.